The 17 T cell receptor beta chains below come from one sample, sequenced in a study of cytotoxic CD8 clonotypes in ibrutinib-treated CLL. The repertoire was sequenced with immunoSEQ multiplex PCR; TCRdb's copy has only in-frame clones and lacks some. The repertoire holds about 150,000 clones, with more than 75% as singletons. Sample: PBMCs, taken after 24 months of ibrutinib treatment. Receptors were obtained from a human donor with chronic lymphocytic leukemia.

V and J are TRBV28 and TRBJ2-6; perhaps TRBD1 as D (6 bases). CDR3 size: 16 residues. Trimming pared 6 bases from V and 2 bases from J, leaving 14 bases between. Germline-derived CDR1 and CDR2 are MDHEN and SYDVKM. CDR3 amino acids: CASSSGARAGANVLTF. The CDR3 bases are TGTGCCAGCAGCTCAGGGGCCCGGGCTGGGGCCAACGTCCTGACTTTC.

This sequence joins TRBV5-1 and TRBJ1-3; D ambiguous. Germline-derived CDR1 and CDR2 are SGHRS and YFSETQ. CDR3 size: 15 residues. V was cut by 0 bases and J by 4 bases, with 11 bases left in between. CDR3 region: CASSLAPTGGNTIYF. CDR3 DNA: TGCGCCAGCAGCTTGGCTCCGACGGGAGGAAACACCATATATTTT.

This chain connects TRBV28 to TRBJ2-7; the D is unclear. CDR1 and CDR2 from the germline V gene are MDHEN and SYDVKM. The CDR3 contains 12 residues. V was pared by 5 bases and J by 6 bases, with 11 bases between. CDR3 in DNA: TGTGCCAGCAGTCCCACTTGGGCCGAGCAGTACTTC. Translated, it gives CASSPTWAEQYF.

The chain has TRBV16 and TRBJ1-5; 10 nucleotides match TRBD1. Unmatched junction bases numbered 4, after V lost 4 bases and J lost 7 bases. Germline CDR1 is KGHSY and CDR2 is FQNENV. CDR3 length: 14 residues. The CDR3 sequence: CASSPTDRGQPQHF. DNA of the CDR3: TGTGCCAGCAGCCCGACGGACAGGGGGCAGCCCCAGCATTTT.

The chain couples TRBV27 to TRBJ2-5, with D possibly TRBD2 on 5 matching bases. Trimming took 6 bases from V and 11 from J, leaving 19 bases between them. This CDR3 has 13 amino acids. Germline V CDR1 and CDR2: MNHEY, SMNVEV (reference sequence). CDR3 coding DNA: TGTGCCAGCAGCCGCCCCCCCCGGAGGCAGCAGTACTTC. The encoded protein is CASSRPPRRQQYF.

The J gene is TRBJ2-7, the V gene TRBV6-1; 9 nucleotides agree with TRBD1. The CDR3 covers 13 residues. Looked up from germline, CDR1 is MNHNS and CDR2 is SASEGT. V trimming: 7 bases; J trimming: 3 bases; junction bases outside the gene matches: 4. The CDR3 loop reads CASTMGQGYEQYF. CDR3 nucleotides: TGTGCCAGCACCATGGGACAGGGCTACGAGCAGTACTTC.

CDR3 bases: TGTGCCAGCAGTCCTCCCGGGGGATGGGGTGAAAAACTGTTTTTT. Translation gives CASSPPGGWGEKLFF. This chain connects TRBV28 to TRBJ1-4, with a possible D match to TRBD1 (5 bases). V was shortened by 5 bases and J by 7 bases, with 17 bases between the two germline ends. This CDR3 has 15 residues. Germline V gives CDR1 MDHEN, CDR2 SYDVKM.

The count of this clone is one. The chain is built from TRBV28 and TRBJ2-1; TRBD2 is a possible D gene (7 bases). The germline gives CDR1 MDHEN, CDR2 SYDVKM. The CDR3 sequence is 15 residues long. The germline V and J ends were trimmed by 10 bases and 0 bases, with 16 bases remaining between them. The CDR3 DNA reads TGTGCCACCCTGGGGGGGGCCAGCTCCTACAATGAGCAGTTCTTC. Protein product: CATLGGASSYNEQFF. Complete variable domain (other parts from reference TRBV28 and TRBJ2-1): DVKVTQSSRYLVKRTGEKVFLECVQDMDHENMFWYRQDPGLGLRLIYFSYDVKMKEKGDIPEGYSVSREKKERFSLILESASTNQTSMYLCATLGGASSYNEQFFGPGTRLTVL.

The rearrangement joins TRBV7-3 to TRBJ1-1, with 11 bases that match TRBD1. Germline assignment: CDR1 SGHTA and CDR2 FQGTGA. CDR3 length equals 15 residues. The V segment lost 2 bases and the J segment 5 bases; nucleotides outside the gene matches: 4. The CDR3: CASSLDGDRGTEAFF. CDR3 sequence (DNA): TGTGCCAGCAGCTTAGATGGGGACAGGGGGACTGAAGCTTTCTTT. Supplemented by reference TRBV7-3 and TRBJ1-1, the full variable domain reads GAGVSQTPSNKVTEKGKYVELRCDPISGHTALYWYRQSLGQGPEFLIYFQGTGAADDSGLPNDRFFAVRPEGSVSTLKIQRTERGDSAVYLCASSLDGDRGTEAFFGQGTRLTVV.

The chain is built from TRBV28 and TRBJ2-7; 8 nucleotides line up with TRBD1. Germline values: CDR1 MDHEN, CDR2 SYDVKM. V shed 3 bases, J shed 5 bases, and the junction held 9 bases outside the gene matches. The CDR3 is made up of 15 amino acids. The CDR3 DNA follows: TGTGCCAGCAGTTTCGGGGGCAGGGGGCGCGACGAGCAGTACTTC. Translation: CASSFGGRGRDEQYF.

The sample holds one count of this clone. The chain recombines TRBV5-1 with TRBJ2-3; 7 nucleotides agree with TRBD1. The V segment lost 0 bases and the J segment 1 base; nucleotides outside the gene matches: 2. CDR1 and CDR2 from the germline V gene are SGHRS and YFSETQ. The CDR3 consists of 15 residues. CDR3 protein: CASSLGTGGTDTQYF. The CDR3 DNA follows: TGCGCCAGCAGCTTGGGTACAGGGGGCACAGATACGCAGTATTTT.

V and J are TRBV7-2 and TRBJ1-1; D uncertain. Deletions cut 3 bases from V and 1 base from J, with 9 bases between. From germline, CDR1 is SGHTA and CDR2 FQGNSA. CDR3 size: 14 residues. Here the CDR3 DNA reads TGTGCCAGCAGCTTTTCCTCTACGAACACTGAAGCTTTCTTT. It translates to CASSFSSTNTEAFF. Full variable domain (outside the CDR3, taken from reference TRBV7-2 and TRBJ1-1): GAGVSQSPSNKVTEKGKDVELRCDPISGHTALYWYRQSLGQGLEFLIYFQGNSAPDKSGLPSDRFSAERTGGSVSTLTIQRTQQEDSAVYLCASSFSSTNTEAFFGQGTRLTVV.

The CDR3 reads CASSPRGSHGNIQYF. The CDR3 nucleotides are TGTGCCAGCAGCCCAAGGGGTTCCCACGGAAACATTCAGTACTTC. The chain combines TRBV7-2 with TRBJ2-4, with D tentatively TRBD1 (5 bases). The CDR3 sequence is 15 residues long. Trimming cost V 5 bases and J 6 bases, with 17 bases left between them. Germline V gene lookup returns CDR1 SGHTA and CDR2 FQGNSA.

The chain joins TRBV6-5 to TRBJ2-7; D is ambiguous. The CDR3 is 14 amino acids. The V end lost 6 bases, the J end lost 2 bases, and 14 bases lay between the germline ends. From germline, CDR1 is MNHEY and CDR2 SVGAGI. The CDR3 here is CASSTQRTTYEQYF. CDR3 in DNA: TGTGCCAGCAGCACACAACGGACCACCTACGAGCAGTACTTC.

The rearrangement links TRBV6-4 to TRBJ1-5; D is possibly TRBD1 (5 bases). V dropped 11 bases and J dropped 9 bases, with 17 bases sitting between them. In germline, CDR1 is MRHNA, CDR2 SNTAGT. CDR3 length: 12 residues. CDR3 sequence (DNA): TGTGCCCCGGGGCCGAAGAATTGGCCCCAGCATTTT. Translating gives CAPGPKNWPQHF.

The chain is built from TRBV29-1 and TRBJ2-3; 11 bases fit TRBD2. CDR1 and CDR2 (germline): SQVTM, ANQGSEA. CDR3 length: 16 amino acids. The ends lost 6 bases at V and 2 bases at J; junction bases unmatched: 10. The CDR3: CSVAPSSGGPTDTQYF. The CDR3, as DNA: TGCAGCGTCGCCCCCTCTAGCGGGGGGCCCACAGATACGCAGTATTTT.

The chain carries TRBV5-1 and TRBJ2-3, with D tentatively TRBD1 (5 bases). Per germline, CDR1 SGHRS and CDR2 YFSETQ. Trimming cost V 0 bases and J 4 bases, with 12 bases left between them. The CDR3 totals 15 residues. CDR3 in DNA: TGCGCCAGCAGCTTGGCTCCCAGGGCCCCAGATACGCAGTATTTT. Translated: CASSLAPRAPDTQYF.